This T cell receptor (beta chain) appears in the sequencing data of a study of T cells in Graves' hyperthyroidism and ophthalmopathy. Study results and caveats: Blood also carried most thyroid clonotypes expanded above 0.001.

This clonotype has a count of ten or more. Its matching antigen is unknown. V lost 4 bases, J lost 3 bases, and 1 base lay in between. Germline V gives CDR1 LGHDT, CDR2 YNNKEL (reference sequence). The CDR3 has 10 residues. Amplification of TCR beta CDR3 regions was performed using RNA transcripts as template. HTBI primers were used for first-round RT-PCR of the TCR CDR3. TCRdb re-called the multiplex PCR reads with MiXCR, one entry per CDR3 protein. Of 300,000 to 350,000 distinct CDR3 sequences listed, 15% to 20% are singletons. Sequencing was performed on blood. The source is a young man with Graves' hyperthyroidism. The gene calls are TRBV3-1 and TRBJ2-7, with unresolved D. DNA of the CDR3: TGTGCCAGCAGCCTCTACGAGCAGTACTTC. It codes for CASSLYEQYF.